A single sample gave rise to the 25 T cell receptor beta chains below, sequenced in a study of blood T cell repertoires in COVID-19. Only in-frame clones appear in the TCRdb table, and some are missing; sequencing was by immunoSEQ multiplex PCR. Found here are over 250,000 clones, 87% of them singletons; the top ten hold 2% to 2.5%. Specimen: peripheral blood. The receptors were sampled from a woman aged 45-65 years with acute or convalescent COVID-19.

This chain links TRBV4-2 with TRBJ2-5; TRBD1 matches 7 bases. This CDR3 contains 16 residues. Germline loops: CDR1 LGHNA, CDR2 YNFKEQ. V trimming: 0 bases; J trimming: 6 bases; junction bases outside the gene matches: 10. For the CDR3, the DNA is TGTGCCAGCAGCCAAGATTCCCCAGGGGGTTGGAAGACCCAGTACTTC. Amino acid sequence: CASSQDSPGGWKTQYF.

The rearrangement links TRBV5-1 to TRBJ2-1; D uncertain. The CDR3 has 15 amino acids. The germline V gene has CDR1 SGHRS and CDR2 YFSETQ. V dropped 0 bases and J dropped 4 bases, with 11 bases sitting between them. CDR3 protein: CASSLVGLVYNEQFF. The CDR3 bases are TGCGCCAGCAGCTTGGTTGGTCTAGTGTACAATGAGCAGTTCTTC.

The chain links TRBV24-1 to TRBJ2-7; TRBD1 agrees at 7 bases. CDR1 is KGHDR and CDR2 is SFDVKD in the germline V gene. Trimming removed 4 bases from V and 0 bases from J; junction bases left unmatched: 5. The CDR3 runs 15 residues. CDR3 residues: CATSDGTASSYEQYF. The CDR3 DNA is TGTGCCACCAGTGACGGGACAGCCAGCTCCTACGAGCAGTACTTC.

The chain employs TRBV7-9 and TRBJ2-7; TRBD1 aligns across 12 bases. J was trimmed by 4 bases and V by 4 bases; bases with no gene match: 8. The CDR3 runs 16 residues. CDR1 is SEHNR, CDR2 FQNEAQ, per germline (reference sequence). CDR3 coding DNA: TGTGCCAGCAGCTCACCCCGGGACAGGGGGCTTTACGAGCAGTACTTC. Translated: CASSSPRDRGLYEQYF.

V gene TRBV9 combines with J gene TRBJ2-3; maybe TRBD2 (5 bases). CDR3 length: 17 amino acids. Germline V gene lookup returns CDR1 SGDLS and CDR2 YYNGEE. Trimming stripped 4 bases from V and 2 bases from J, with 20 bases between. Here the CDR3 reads CASSSLPLSGFTDTQYF. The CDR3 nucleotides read TGTGCCAGCAGCTCCCTCCCCCTTTCGGGATTCACAGATACGCAGTATTTT. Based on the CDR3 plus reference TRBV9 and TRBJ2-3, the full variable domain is DSGVTQTPKHLITATGQRVTLRCSPRSGDLSVYWYQQSLDQGLQFLIQYYNGEERAKGNILERFSAQQFPDLHSELNLSSLELGDSALYFCASSSLPLSGFTDTQYFGPGTRLTVL.

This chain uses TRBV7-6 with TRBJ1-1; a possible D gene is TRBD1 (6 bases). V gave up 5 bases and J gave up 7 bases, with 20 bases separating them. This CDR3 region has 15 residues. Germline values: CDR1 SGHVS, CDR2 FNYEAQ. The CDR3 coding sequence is TGTGCCAGCAGCCCAGACTGGGTGGGGGCAGGTGAAGCTTTCTTT. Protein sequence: CASSPDWVGAGEAFF.

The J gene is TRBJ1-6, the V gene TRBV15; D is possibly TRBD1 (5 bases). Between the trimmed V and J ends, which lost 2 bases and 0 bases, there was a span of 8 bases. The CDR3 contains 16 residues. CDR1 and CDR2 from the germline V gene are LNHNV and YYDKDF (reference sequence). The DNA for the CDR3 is TGTGCCACCAGCAGACGACAGAGCTCCTATAATTCACCCCTCCACTTT. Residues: CATSRRQSSYNSPLHF. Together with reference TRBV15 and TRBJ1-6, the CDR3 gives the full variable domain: DAMVIQNPRYQVTQFGKPVTLSCSQTLNHNVMYWYQQKSSQAPKLLFHYYDKDFNNEADTPDNFQSRRPNTSFCFLDIRSPGLGDTAMYLCATSRRQSSYNSPLHFGNGTRLTVT.

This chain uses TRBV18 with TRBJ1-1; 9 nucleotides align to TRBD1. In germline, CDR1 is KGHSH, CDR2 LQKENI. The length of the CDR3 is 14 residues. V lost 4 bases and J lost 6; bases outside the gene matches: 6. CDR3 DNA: TGTGCCAGCTCACGTGGACAGGGGATGGCTGAAGCTTTCTTT. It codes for CASSRGQGMAEAFF.

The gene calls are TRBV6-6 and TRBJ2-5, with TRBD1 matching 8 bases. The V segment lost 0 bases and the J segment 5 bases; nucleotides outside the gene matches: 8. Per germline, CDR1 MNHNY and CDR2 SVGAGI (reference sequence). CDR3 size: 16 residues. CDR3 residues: CASSYSSDRGLETQYF. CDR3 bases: TGTGCCAGCAGTTACTCGAGCGACAGGGGATTGGAGACCCAGTACTTC.

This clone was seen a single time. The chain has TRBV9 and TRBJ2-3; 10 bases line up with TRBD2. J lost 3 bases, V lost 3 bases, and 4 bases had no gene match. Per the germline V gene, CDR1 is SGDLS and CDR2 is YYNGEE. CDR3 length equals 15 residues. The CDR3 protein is CASSAGSGRTDTQYF. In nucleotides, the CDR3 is TGTGCCAGCAGCGCGGGTAGCGGGAGGACAGATACGCAGTATTTT.

For the CDR3, the DNA is TGTGCCAGCAGCGTCAAGATGACAGGCACTGAAGCTTTCTTT. As protein: CASSVKMTGTEAFF. The chain links TRBV9 to TRBJ1-1, with D possibly TRBD1 on 6 matching bases. V lost 2 bases and J 4 bases, leaving 12 bases between the germline ends. Germline-derived CDR1 and CDR2 are SGDLS and YYNGEE. CDR3 length: 14 amino acids. Together with reference TRBV9 and TRBJ1-1, the CDR3 gives the full variable domain: DSGVTQTPKHLITATGQRVTLRCSPRSGDLSVYWYQQSLDQGLQFLIQYYNGEERAKGNILERFSAQQFPDLHSELNLSSLELGDSALYFCASSVKMTGTEAFFGQGTRLTVV.

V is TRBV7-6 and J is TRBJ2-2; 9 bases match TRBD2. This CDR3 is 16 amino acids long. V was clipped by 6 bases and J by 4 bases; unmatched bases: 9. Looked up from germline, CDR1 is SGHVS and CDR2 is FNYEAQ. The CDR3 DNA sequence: TGTGCCAGCAGTCGGTTAGCGGGAGCGGTCACCGGGGAGCTGTTTTTT. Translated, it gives CASSRLAGAVTGELFF.

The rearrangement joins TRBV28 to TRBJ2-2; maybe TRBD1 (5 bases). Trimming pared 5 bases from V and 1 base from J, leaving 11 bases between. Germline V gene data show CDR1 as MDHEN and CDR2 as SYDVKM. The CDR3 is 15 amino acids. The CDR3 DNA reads TGTGCCAGCAGTCGATCGACAGAGAACACCGGGGAGCTGTTTTTT. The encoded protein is CASSRSTENTGELFF.

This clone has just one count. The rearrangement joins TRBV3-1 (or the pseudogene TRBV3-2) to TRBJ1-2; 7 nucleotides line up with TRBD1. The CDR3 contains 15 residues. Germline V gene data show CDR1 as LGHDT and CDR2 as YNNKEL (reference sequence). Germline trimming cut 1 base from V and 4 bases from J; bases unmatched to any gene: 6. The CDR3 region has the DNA TGTGCCAGCAGCCAAGGGGCAGGGGGAATCTATGGCTACACCTTC. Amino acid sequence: CASSQGAGGIYGYTF.

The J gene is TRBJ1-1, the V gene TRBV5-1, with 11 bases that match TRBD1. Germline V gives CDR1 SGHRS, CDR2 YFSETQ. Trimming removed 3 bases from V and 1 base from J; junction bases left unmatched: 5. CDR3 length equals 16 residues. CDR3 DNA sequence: TGCGCCAGCAGCTCAGGACAGGGGGCGCCGAACACTGAAGCTTTCTTT. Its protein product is CASSSGQGAPNTEAFF.

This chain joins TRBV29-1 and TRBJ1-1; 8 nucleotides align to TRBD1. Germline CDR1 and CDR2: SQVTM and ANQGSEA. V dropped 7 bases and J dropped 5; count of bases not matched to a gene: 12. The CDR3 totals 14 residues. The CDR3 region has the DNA TGCAGCGCCCAACTCCAGGGGGCGCGTACTGAAGCTTTCTTT. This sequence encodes CSAQLQGARTEAFF.

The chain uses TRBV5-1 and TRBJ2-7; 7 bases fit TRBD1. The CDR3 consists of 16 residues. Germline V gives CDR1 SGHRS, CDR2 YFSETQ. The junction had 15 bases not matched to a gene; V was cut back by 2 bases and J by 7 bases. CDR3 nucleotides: TGCGCCAGCAGCTTAGCCCCGGGGACAGCCGGGGAGGAGCAGTACTTC. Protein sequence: CASSLAPGTAGEEQYF.

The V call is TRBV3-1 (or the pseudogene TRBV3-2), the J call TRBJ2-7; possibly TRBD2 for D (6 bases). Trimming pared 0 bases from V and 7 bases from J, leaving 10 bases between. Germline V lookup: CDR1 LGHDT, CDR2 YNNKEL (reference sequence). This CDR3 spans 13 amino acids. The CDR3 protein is CASSQDWAGEQYF. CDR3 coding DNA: TGTGCCAGCAGCCAAGATTGGGCGGGGGAGCAGTACTTC.

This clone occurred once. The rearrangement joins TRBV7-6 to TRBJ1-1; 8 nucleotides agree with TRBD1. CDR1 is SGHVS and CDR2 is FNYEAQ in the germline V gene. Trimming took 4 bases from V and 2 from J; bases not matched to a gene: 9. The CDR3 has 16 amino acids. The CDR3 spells CASSSTVGQVNTEAFF. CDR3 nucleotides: TGTGCCAGCAGCTCCACCGTGGGACAGGTTAACACTGAAGCTTTCTTT.

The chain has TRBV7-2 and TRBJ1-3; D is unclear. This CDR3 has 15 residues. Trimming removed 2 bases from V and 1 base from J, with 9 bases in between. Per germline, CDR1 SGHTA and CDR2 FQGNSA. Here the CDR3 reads CASSLSQASGNTIYF. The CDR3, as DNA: TGTGCCAGCAGCTTATCCCAGGCTTCTGGAAACACCATATATTTT.

Written as DNA, the CDR3 is TGTGCCAGCTCACCCGGGAGGGACCCCTACGAGCAGTACTTC. It translates to CASSPGRDPYEQYF. The chain employs TRBV18 and TRBJ2-7, with TRBD2 matching over 8 bases. The CDR3 loop spans 14 amino acids. With 3 bases clipped from V and 2 bases from J, the junction kept 3 bases outside the gene matches. CDR1 KGHSH and CDR2 LQKENI come from the germline V gene.

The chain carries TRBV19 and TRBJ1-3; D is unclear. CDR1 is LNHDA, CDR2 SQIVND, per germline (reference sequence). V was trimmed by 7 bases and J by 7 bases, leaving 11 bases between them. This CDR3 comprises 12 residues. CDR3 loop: CASTSYRNTIYF. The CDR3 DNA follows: TGTGCCAGTACCTCCTATCGTAACACCATATATTTT.

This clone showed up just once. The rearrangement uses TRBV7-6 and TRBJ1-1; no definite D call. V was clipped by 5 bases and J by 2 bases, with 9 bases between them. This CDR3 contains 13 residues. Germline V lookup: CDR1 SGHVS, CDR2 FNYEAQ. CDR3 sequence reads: CASSLQVNTEAFF. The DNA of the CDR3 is TGTGCCAGCAGCCTTCAGGTCAACACTGAAGCTTTCTTT.

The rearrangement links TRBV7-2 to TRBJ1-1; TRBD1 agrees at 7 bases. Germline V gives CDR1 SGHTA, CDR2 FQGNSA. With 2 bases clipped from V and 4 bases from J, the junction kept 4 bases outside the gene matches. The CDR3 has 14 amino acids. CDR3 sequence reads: CASSLQGGSTEAFF. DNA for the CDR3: TGTGCCAGCAGCTTACAGGGGGGCAGCACTGAAGCTTTCTTT.

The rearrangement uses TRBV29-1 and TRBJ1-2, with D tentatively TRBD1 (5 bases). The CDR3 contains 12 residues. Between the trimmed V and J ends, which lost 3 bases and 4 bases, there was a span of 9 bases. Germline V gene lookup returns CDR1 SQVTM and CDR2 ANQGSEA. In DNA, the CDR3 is TGCAGCGTTGACAGGGAGGCCTATGGCTACACCTTC. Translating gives CSVDREAYGYTF. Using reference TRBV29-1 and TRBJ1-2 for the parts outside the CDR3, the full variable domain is SAVISQKPSRDICQRGTSLTIQCQVDSQVTMMFWYRQQPGQSLTLIATANQGSEATYESGFVIDKFPISRPNLTFSTLTVSNMSPEDSSIYLCSVDREAYGYTFGSGTRLTVV.